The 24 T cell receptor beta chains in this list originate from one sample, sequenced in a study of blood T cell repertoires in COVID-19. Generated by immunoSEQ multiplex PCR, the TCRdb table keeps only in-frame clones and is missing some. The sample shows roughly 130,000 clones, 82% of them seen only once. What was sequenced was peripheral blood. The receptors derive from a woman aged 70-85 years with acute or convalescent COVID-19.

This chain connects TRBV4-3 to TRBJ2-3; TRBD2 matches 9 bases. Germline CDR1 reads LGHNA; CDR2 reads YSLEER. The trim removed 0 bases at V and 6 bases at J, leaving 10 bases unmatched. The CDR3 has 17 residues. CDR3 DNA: TGCGCCAGCAGCCAAGATCTGCCGCTAGCGGGGTTTGATACGCAGTATTTT. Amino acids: CASSQDLPLAGFDTQYF.

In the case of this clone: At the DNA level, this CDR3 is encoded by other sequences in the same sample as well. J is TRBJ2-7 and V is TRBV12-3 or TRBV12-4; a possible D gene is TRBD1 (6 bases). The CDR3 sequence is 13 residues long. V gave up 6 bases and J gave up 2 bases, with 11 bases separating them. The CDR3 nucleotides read TGTGCCAGCAGCTTAAGGGGGACCTACGAGCAGTACTTC. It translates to CASSLRGTYEQYF.

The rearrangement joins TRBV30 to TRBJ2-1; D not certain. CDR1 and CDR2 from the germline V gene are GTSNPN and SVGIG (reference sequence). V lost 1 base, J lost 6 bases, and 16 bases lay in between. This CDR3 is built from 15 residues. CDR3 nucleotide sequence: TGTGCCTGGAGTGCGCAGGTGTCGGCCGCCAATGAGCAGTTCTTC. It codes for CAWSAQVSAANEQFF.

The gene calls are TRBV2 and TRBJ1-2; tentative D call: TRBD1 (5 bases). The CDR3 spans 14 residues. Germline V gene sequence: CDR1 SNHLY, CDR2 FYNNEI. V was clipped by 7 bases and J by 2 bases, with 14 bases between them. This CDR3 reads CASKPLGVNYGYTF. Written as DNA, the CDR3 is TGTGCCAGCAAACCTCTAGGGGTGAACTATGGCTACACCTTC.

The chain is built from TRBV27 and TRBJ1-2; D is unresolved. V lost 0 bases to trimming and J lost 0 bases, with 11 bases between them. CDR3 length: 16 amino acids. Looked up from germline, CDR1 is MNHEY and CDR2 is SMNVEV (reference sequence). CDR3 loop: CASSLSRHTTNYGYTF. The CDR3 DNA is TGTGCCAGCAGTTTATCGAGGCACACCACTAACTATGGCTACACCTTC.

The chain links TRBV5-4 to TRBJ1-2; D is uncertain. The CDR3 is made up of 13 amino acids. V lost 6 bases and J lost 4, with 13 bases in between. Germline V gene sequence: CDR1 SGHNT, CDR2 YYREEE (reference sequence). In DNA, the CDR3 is TGTGCCAGCAACGCACACGGGATCTATGGCTACACCTTC. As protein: CASNAHGIYGYTF.

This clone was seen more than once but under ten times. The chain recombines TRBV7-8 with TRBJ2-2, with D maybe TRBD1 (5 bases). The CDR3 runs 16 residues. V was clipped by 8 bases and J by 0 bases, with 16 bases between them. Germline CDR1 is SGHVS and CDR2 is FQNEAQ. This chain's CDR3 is CASPRTAGSNTGELFF. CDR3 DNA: TGTGCCAGCCCAAGGACGGCAGGGTCGAACACCGGGGAGCTGTTTTTT.

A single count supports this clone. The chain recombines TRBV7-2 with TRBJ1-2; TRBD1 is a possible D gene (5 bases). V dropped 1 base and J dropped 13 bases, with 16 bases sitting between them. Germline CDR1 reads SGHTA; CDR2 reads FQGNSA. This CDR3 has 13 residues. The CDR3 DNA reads TGTGCCAGCAGCTTAGTTGGTTCCCGGGACTCCACCTTC. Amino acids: CASSLVGSRDSTF.

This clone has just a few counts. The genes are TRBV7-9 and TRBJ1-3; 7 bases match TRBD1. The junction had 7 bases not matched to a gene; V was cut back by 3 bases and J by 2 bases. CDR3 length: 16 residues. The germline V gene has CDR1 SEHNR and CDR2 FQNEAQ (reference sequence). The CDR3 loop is CASSFSEGAPGNTIYF. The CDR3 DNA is TGTGCCAGCAGCTTCTCGGAGGGGGCGCCTGGAAACACCATATATTTT.

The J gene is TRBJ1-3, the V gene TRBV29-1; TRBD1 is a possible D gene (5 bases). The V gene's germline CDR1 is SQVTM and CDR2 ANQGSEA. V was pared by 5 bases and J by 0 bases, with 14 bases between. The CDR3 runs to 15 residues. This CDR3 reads CSVLSQGSSGNTIYF. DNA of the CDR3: TGCAGCGTTTTGTCCCAGGGAAGCTCTGGAAACACCATATATTTT.

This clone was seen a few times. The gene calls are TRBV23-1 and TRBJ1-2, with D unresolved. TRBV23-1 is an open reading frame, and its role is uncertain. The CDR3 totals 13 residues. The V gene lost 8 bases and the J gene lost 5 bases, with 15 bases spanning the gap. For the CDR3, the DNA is TGCGCCAGCCCCGAGTCGTCCCATTATGGCTACACCTTC. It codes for CASPESSHYGYTF.

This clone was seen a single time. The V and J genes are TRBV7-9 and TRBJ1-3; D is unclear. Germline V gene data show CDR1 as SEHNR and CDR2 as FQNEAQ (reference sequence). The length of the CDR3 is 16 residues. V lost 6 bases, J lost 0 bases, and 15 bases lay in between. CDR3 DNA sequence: TGTGCCAGCAGGGGTTTCAGGATGAGCTCTGGAAACACCATATATTTT. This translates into CASRGFRMSSGNTIYF.

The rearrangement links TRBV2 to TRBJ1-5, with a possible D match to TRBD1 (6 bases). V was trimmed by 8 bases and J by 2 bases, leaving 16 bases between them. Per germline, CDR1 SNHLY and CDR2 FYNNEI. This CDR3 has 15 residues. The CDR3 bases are TGTGCCAGCGGAGGGGGGGTTGGTGGCAATCAGCCCCAGCATTTT. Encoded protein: CASGGGVGGNQPQHF.

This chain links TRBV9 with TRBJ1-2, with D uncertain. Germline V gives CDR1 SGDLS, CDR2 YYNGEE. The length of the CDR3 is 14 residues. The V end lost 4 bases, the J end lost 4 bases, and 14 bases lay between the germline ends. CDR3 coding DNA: TGTGCCAGCAGCCCCTCTGGGCAGTTCTATGGCTACACCTTC. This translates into CASSPSGQFYGYTF.

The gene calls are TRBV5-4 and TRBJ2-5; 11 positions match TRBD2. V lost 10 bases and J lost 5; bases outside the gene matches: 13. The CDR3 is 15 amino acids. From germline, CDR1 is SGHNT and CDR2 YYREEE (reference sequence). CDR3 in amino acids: CAFQTSGVIGETQYF. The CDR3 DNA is TGTGCCTTCCAGACTAGCGGGGTAATTGGGGAGACCCAGTACTTC.

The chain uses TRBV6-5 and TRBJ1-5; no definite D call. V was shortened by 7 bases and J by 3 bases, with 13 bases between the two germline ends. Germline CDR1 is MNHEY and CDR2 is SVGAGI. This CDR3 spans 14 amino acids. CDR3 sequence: CASTHLEFNQPQHF. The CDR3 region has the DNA TGTGCCAGCACCCACTTGGAGTTCAATCAGCCCCAGCATTTT.

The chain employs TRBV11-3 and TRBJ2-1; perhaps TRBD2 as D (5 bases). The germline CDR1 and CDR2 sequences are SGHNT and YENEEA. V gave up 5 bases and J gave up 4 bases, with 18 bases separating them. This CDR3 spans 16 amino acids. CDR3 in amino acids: CASSPAMRVAYNEQFF. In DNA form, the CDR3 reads TGTGCCAGCAGCCCCGCCATGAGGGTGGCGTACAATGAGCAGTTCTTC.

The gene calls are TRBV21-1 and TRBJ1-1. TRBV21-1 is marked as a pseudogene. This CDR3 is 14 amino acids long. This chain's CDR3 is CARRKDGGDTEAFF. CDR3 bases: TGTGCCAGGAGGAAAGATGGGGGGGACACTGAAGCTTTCTTT.

DNA for the CDR3: TGCGCCAGCAGCTTGGGTCCCCTCCTCAGGGGAAGTGACACTGAAGCTTTCTTT. Translation: CASSLGPLLRGSDTEAFF. This chain uses TRBV5-1 with TRBJ1-1; tentatively, D is TRBD1 (6 bases). The CDR3 is made up of 18 amino acids. In germline, CDR1 is SGHRS, CDR2 YFSETQ. Deletions cut 0 bases from V and 3 bases from J, with 21 bases between.

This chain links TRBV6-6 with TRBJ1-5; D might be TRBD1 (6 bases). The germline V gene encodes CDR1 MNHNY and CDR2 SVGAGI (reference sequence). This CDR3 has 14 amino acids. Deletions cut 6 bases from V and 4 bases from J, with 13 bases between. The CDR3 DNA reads TGTGCCAGCAGCCAGACAGGAGGAAATCAGCCCCAGCATTTT. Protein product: CASSQTGGNQPQHF.

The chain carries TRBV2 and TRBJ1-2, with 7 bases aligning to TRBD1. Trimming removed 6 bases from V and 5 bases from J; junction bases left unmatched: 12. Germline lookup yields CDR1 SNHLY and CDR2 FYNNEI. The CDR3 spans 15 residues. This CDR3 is CASSVPRGMGYGYTF. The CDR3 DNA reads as TGTGCCAGCAGCGTCCCCAGGGGGATGGGGTATGGCTACACCTTC.

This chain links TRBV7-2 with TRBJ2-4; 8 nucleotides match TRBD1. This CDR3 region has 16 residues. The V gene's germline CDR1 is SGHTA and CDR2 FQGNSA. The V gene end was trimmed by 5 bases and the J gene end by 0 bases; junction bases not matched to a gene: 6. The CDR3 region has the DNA TGTGCCAGCAGCCCGGGACAGGAGCTAGCCAAAAACATTCAGTACTTC. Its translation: CASSPGQELAKNIQYF.

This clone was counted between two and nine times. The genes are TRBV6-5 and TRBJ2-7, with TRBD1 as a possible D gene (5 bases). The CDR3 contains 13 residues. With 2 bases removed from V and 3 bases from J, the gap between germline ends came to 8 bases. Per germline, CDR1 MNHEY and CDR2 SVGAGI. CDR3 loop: CASSYSRGYEQYF. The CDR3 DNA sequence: TGTGCCAGCAGTTACAGTAGGGGCTACGAGCAGTACTTC.

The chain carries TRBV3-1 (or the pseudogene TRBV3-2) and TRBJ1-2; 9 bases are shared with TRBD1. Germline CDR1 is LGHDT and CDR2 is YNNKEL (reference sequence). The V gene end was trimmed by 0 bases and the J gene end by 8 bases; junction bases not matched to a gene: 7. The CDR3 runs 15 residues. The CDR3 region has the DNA TGTGCCAGCAGCCAAGAGGCACAGGGGGCGGGAGGCTACACCTTC. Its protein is CASSQEAQGAGGYTF.